The T cell receptor (beta chain) under discussion was sequenced for a study of shared clonotypes between healthy human individuals. It was into CD45RA+ naive and CD45RA-negative memory subsets that the CD4+ cells were split. Some clones are missing from TCRdb's copy, which holds only in-frame ones; the method was immunoSEQ multiplex PCR. The repertoire holds around 2.5 million clones, with roughly 93% as singletons. The CDR3 totals 14 residues. J lost 5 bases, V lost 3 bases, and 7 bases had no gene match. Per germline, CDR1 MGHDK and CDR2 SYGVNS. V gene TRBV25-1 combines with J gene TRBJ2-7; 7 nucleotides agree with TRBD2. Sequences were obtained from naive CD4+ T cells from PBMCs. Sample subset: CD45RA+ positively selected. The sequence derives from a man in his late teens or twenties in good health. Some clones in this sample may be carry-over from other donors' samples. CDR3 in DNA: TGTGCCAGCAGTGAGAGCGGGAATGGAGACGAGCAGTACTTC. Residues: CASSESGNGDEQYF.